The 15 T cell receptor beta chains presented below share a single source sample, sequenced in a study of T cell changes during pregnancy in multiple sclerosis. The method was immunoSEQ multiplex PCR; TCRdb's version includes in-frame clones alone and lacks a portion of them. Of about 70,000 clones detected, roughly nine tenths appear once; the ten largest clones hold approximately 2%. This specimen consisted of peripheral blood, obtained in the second trimester of pregnancy. These receptors originate from a female donor in good health, enrolled as a control in a pregnancy study.

The chain combines TRBV4-3 with TRBJ1-1; tentative D call: TRBD1 (5 bases). The length of the CDR3 is 16 residues. V was shortened by 0 bases and J by 3 bases, with 14 bases between the two germline ends. From germline, CDR1 is LGHNA and CDR2 YSLEER. The CDR3 DNA follows: TGCGCCAGCAGCCAAGAAAGGGTCAGGGCGGACACTGAAGCTTTCTTT. As protein: CASSQERVRADTEAFF.

The chain carries TRBV9 and TRBJ2-7, with 10 bases lining up with TRBD1. Per the germline V gene, CDR1 is SGDLS and CDR2 is YYNGEE. V dropped 2 bases and J dropped 2; count of bases not matched to a gene: 1. The CDR3 loop spans 14 amino acids. Here the CDR3 reads CASSVGQGAYEQYF. CDR3 nucleotide sequence: TGTGCCAGCAGCGTTGGACAGGGGGCCTACGAGCAGTACTTC.

This chain uses TRBV7-3 with TRBJ2-1; the match to TRBD2 covers 14 bases. V lost 3 bases to trimming and J lost 8 bases; unmatched junction nucleotides: 9. The CDR3 is made up of 17 amino acids. CDR1 is SGHTA and CDR2 is FQGTGA in the germline V gene. CDR3 DNA: TGTGCCAGCAGCTTCCGGGGACTAGCGGGGGAGGGAGATGAGCAGTTCTTC. It is translated as CASSFRGLAGEGDEQFF.

CDR3 sequence: CASRVTGVDEQFF. Written as DNA, the CDR3 is TGTGCCAGCAGGGTGACAGGGGTCGATGAGCAGTTCTTC. J is TRBJ2-1 and V is TRBV11-2; 8 positions match TRBD1. Trimming at V came to 6 bases and at J to 8 bases, leaving 6 bases not matched to a gene. Per germline, CDR1 SGHAT and CDR2 FQNNGV. This CDR3 is 13 amino acids long.

This clone was observed once. The chain couples TRBV2 to TRBJ2-7, with D perhaps matching TRBD1 (6 bases). Germline CDR1 and CDR2: SNHLY and FYNNEI. The CDR3 sequence is 13 residues long. V was cut by 4 bases and J by 3 bases, with 10 bases left in between. The CDR3 region is CASSADRNYEQYF. CDR3 bases: TGTGCCAGCAGTGCGGACAGAAACTACGAGCAGTACTTC.

This clone was detected only once. This sequence joins TRBV5-1 and TRBJ2-1; TRBD1 matches at 7 bases. This CDR3 has 12 residues. Germline CDR1 and CDR2: SGHRS and YFSETQ. Trimming took 7 bases from V and 5 from J; bases not matched to a gene: 3. The CDR3 sequence: CASSDRHNEQFF. CDR3 coding DNA: TGCGCCAGCTCGGACAGGCACAATGAGCAGTTCTTC.

On this clone itself: The junction and the germline gene differ at one end; a read error may be behind it. The chain couples TRBV9 to TRBJ2-6; D is possibly TRBD2 (5 bases). The germline V gene encodes CDR1 SGDLS and CDR2 YYNGEE. This CDR3 has 12 amino acids. CDR3 sequence (DNA): TGTGCCAGCAGCGTAGGAAAGGGCCCCGGGGCTTTC. Its translation: CASSVGKGPGAF.

The CDR3 DNA reads as TGTGCCAGCAGCTTTAAACAGACGAAAGGAGATACGCAGTATTTT. Protein sequence: CASSFKQTKGDTQYF. This chain connects TRBV5-8 to TRBJ2-3, with D unclear. In germline, CDR1 is SGHTS, CDR2 YDEGEE. Deletions cut 2 bases from V and 5 bases from J, with 15 bases between. CDR3 length: 15 residues.

V is TRBV5-5 and J is TRBJ1-2; 7 bases match TRBD1. The germline V gene encodes CDR1 SGHKS and CDR2 YYEKEE (reference sequence). V dropped 4 bases and J dropped 4; count of bases not matched to a gene: 10. This CDR3 has 15 residues. This CDR3 reads CASSAQGGPGYGYTF. Written as DNA, the CDR3 is TGTGCCAGCAGCGCGCAAGGGGGCCCAGGCTATGGCTACACCTTC.

The chain employs TRBV4-3 and TRBJ2-3, with 13 bases that match TRBD2. There are 18 residues in the CDR3. V lost 1 base to trimming and J lost 1 base; unmatched junction nucleotides: 5. CDR1 LGHNA and CDR2 YSLEER come from the germline V gene. The CDR3 sequence is CASSQGLAGGLGTDTQYF. CDR3 nucleotide sequence: TGCGCCAGCAGCCAAGGACTAGCGGGGGGCCTTGGCACAGATACGCAGTATTTT.

The J gene is TRBJ2-1, the V gene TRBV5-6; the match to TRBD2 covers 7 bases. Germline loops: CDR1 SGHDT, CDR2 YYEEEE. After removal of 4 bases from V and 5 bases from J, the junction contained 6 bases not matched to a gene. The CDR3 has 14 amino acids. The CDR3 coding sequence is TGTGCCAGCAGCCCCGGGACTAATCACAATGAGCAGTTCTTC. It codes for CASSPGTNHNEQFF.

The chain employs TRBV15 and TRBJ2-5, with D perhaps matching TRBD2 (6 bases). V gave up 9 bases and J gave up 6 bases, with 17 bases separating them. Germline V lookup: CDR1 LNHNV, CDR2 YYDKDF (reference sequence). CDR3 length: 13 amino acids. This chain's CDR3 is CATSGMGGQTQYF. The CDR3 DNA reads as TGTGCCACTTCAGGAATGGGGGGACAGACCCAGTACTTC.

J is TRBJ2-2 and V is TRBV29-1, with D unresolved. Between the trimmed V and J ends, which lost 5 bases and 3 bases, there was a span of 10 bases. Looked up from germline, CDR1 is SQVTM and CDR2 is ANQGSEA. The CDR3 has 13 amino acids. Here the CDR3 reads CSVRDTDTGELFF. CDR3 in DNA: TGCAGCGTTCGCGACACTGACACCGGGGAGCTGTTTTTT.

The gene calls are TRBV4-3 and TRBJ1-6; D perhaps matches TRBD1 (5 bases). The V gene's germline CDR1 is LGHNA and CDR2 YSLEER. V lost 0 bases and J 2 bases, leaving 11 bases between the germline ends. This CDR3 has 17 amino acids. The CDR3 spells CASSQDRQHTYNSPLHF. CDR3 DNA: TGCGCCAGCAGCCAAGACAGACAGCATACCTATAATTCACCCCTCCACTTT.

V is TRBV28 and J is TRBJ2-5; TRBD1 aligns across 7 bases. The CDR3 has 13 amino acids. Germline V lookup: CDR1 MDHEN, CDR2 SYDVKM. With 6 bases clipped from V and 1 base from J, the junction kept 2 bases outside the gene matches. CDR3 DNA sequence: TGTGCCAGCAGAGGGACAGTCCAAGAGACCCAGTACTTC. This codes for CASRGTVQETQYF.